The 19 T cell receptor beta chains given below trace back to one sample, sequenced in a study of identical twins. TCRdb itself ran the 5' RACE reads through MiXCR, one entry per CDR3 protein. The sample has about 690,000 distinct CDR3 sequences; around 5.7% are singletons. The sequenced sample was naive T cells sorted from blood. The receptors stem from a man between 18 and 35 years old in good health.

The chain uses TRBV4-1 and TRBJ2-7; 9 positions match TRBD2. J was trimmed by 3 bases and V by 0 bases; bases with no gene match: 9. From germline, CDR1 is MGHRA and CDR2 YSYEKL. CDR3 length: 17 residues. CDR3 DNA: TGCGCCAGCAGCCAAGAGATGGGGCGGGAGGGTTACTACGAGCAGTACGTC. This sequence encodes CASSQEMGREGYYEQYV.

This clonotype has a handful of counts. This rearrangement joins TRBV27 to TRBJ2-1; D is possibly TRBD1 (6 bases). The germline gives CDR1 MNHEY, CDR2 SMNVEV (reference sequence). The CDR3 totals 15 residues. V shed 7 bases and J shed 8 bases, with 21 bases lying between them. The CDR3 reads CASTLQGNLVYEQFF. CDR3 sequence (DNA): TGTGCCAGCACCCTACAGGGTAACTTGGTTTATGAGCAGTTCTTC.

This chain joins TRBV7-6 and TRBJ2-5; 8 nucleotides match TRBD2. CDR1 and CDR2 from the germline V gene are SGHVS and FNYEAQ. With 1 base clipped from V and 2 bases from J, the junction kept 3 bases outside the gene matches. This CDR3 has 15 residues. The CDR3 nucleotides are TGTGCCAGCAGCTTAGGTAGCGGGGAACAAGAGACCCAGTACTTC. Its protein product is CASSLGSGEQETQYF.

This clonotype showed up just a few times. This sequence joins TRBV11-2 and TRBJ2-2; TRBD2 is a possible D gene (5 bases). CDR1 and CDR2 (germline): SGHAT, FQNNGV. There are 16 residues in the CDR3. Deletions cut 1 base from V and 3 bases from J, with 12 bases between. The DNA of the CDR3 is TGTGCCAGCAGCTTAGCCGGACTCACCTACACCGGGGAGCTGTTTTTT. Protein product: CASSLAGLTYTGELFF.

This clonotype was recorded a few times. The chain has TRBV27 and TRBJ2-5; D tentatively reads TRBD1 or TRBD2 (5 bases each). V was shortened by 5 bases and J by 4 bases, with 20 bases between the two germline ends. The CDR3 spans 16 residues. CDR1 MNHEY and CDR2 SMNVEV come from the germline V gene (reference sequence). Here the CDR3 reads CASSPRGLRWGETQYF. As DNA, the CDR3 is TGTGCCAGCAGTCCCCGGGGCCTGCGCTGGGGAGAGACCCAGTACTTC.

This clonotype was detected a few times. The chain joins TRBV7-2 to TRBJ2-7; D assignment may be TRBD1 or TRBD2 (5 bases each). Trimming left V 1 base short and J 3 bases short, with 13 bases between. The germline V gene has CDR1 SGHTA and CDR2 FQGNSA. CDR3 size: 15 residues. The CDR3 sequence: CASSLGWDGNYEQYF. The CDR3 DNA follows: TGTGCCAGCAGCTTAGGCTGGGACGGGAACTACGAGCAGTACTTC. Drawing the rest from reference TRBV7-2 and TRBJ2-7, the complete variable domain is GAGVSQSPSNKVTEKGKDVELRCDPISGHTALYWYRQSLGQGLEFLIYFQGNSAPDKSGLPSDRFSAERTGGSVSTLTIQRTQQEDSAVYLCASSLGWDGNYEQYFGPGTRLTVT.

This clonotype was seen many times. The gene calls are TRBV18 and TRBJ2-1, with D unclear. The CDR3 length is 14 residues. Trimming removed 2 bases at V and 5 bases at J, with 10 bases between. Looked up from germline, CDR1 is KGHSH and CDR2 is LQKENI. The CDR3 bases are TGTGCCAGCTCACCAGCCTATGGGAACAATGAGCAGTTCTTC. Protein product: CASSPAYGNNEQFF.

This clonotype turned up a few times. This chain uses TRBV19 with TRBJ1-2, with unresolved D. V lost 5 bases and J 9 bases, leaving 10 bases between the germline ends. Germline V gene lookup returns CDR1 LNHDA and CDR2 SQIVND (reference sequence). The CDR3 has 11 residues. The CDR3 sequence is CASSLRSSYTF. The CDR3, as DNA: TGTGCCAGTAGTCTAAGGAGCAGCTACACCTTC.

The chain couples TRBV27 to TRBJ1-6, with D tentatively TRBD1 (5 bases). Trimming took 6 bases from V and 2 from J, leaving 14 bases between them. The V gene's germline CDR1 is MNHEY and CDR2 SMNVEV (reference sequence). The CDR3 is made up of 16 amino acids. The CDR3 coding sequence is TGTGCCAGCAGAATTCTTGGGGCCACCTATAATTCACCCCTCCACTTT. It specifies CASRILGATYNSPLHF.

This clonotype was seen ten or more times. Here the CDR3 DNA reads TGCAGTGCTAGAACTGGCGGATCAAACACCGGGGAGCTGTTTTTT. Amino acids: CSARTGGSNTGELFF. The chain has TRBV20-1 and TRBJ2-2; unclear D gene. V dropped 2 bases and J dropped 2 bases, with 12 bases sitting between them. This CDR3 has 15 amino acids. Germline loops: CDR1 DFQATT, CDR2 SNEGSKA (reference sequence).

The chain combines TRBV7-9 with TRBJ1-1, with D unclear. Trimming took off 1 base at V and 11 bases at J, with 11 bases between the two ends. The CDR3 is 12 residues long. Germline CDR1 SEHNR, CDR2 FQNEAQ (reference sequence). In DNA form, the CDR3 reads TGTGCCAGCAGCTTAGAGGGTCTTGGGGCTTTCTTT. Encoded protein: CASSLEGLGAFF.

This clonotype has a handful of counts. The CDR3 region has the DNA TGTGCCAGCAGCCGCGGACAGGGGGAGGTTGGCTATGGCTACACCTTC. This codes for CASSRGQGEVGYGYTF. The chain has TRBV7-9 and TRBJ1-2, with 10 bases that match TRBD1. The CDR3 extends over 16 amino acids. V shed 5 bases, J shed 4 bases, and the junction held 10 bases outside the gene matches. In germline, CDR1 is SEHNR, CDR2 FQNEAQ (reference sequence).

This clonotype has a handful of counts. CDR3 sequence: CASSAQPTSGRNGANVLTF. DNA of the CDR3: TGCGCCAGCAGCGCACAACCGACTAGCGGGAGGAACGGGGCCAACGTCCTGACTTTC. This rearrangement joins TRBV4-3 to TRBJ2-6, with 13 bases fitting TRBD2. The junction had 11 bases not matched to a gene; V was cut back by 5 bases and J by 4 bases. The CDR3 covers 19 residues. Germline V gene sequence: CDR1 LGHNA, CDR2 YSLEER.

The chain combines TRBV6-5 with TRBJ2-5, with TRBD2 as a possible D gene (6 bases). Trimming took off 3 bases at V and 7 bases at J, with 18 bases between the two ends. CDR1 is MNHEY and CDR2 is SVGAGI in the germline V gene. The CDR3 is made up of 15 amino acids. For the CDR3, the DNA is TGTGCCAGCAGTTATCCGGGAGAAGTTCCAGGGACCCAGTACTTC. Its protein is CASSYPGEVPGTQYF.

The J gene is TRBJ2-2, the V gene TRBV6-1; D unclear. The CDR3 contains 13 residues. The germline V gene encodes CDR1 MNHNS and CDR2 SASEGT. The V gene lost 8 bases and the J gene lost 6 bases, with 13 bases spanning the gap. This chain's CDR3 is CASSVRASGELFF. The DNA for the CDR3 is TGTGCCAGCTCCGTTCGGGCGTCCGGGGAGCTGTTTTTT.

This clonotype was picked up many times. The chain couples TRBV20-1 to TRBJ2-7, with D maybe TRBD2 (5 bases). V was trimmed by 7 bases and J by 2 bases, leaving 18 bases between them. The germline V gene has CDR1 DFQATT and CDR2 SNEGSKA (reference sequence). CDR3 length: 14 amino acids. CDR3 in DNA: TGCAGTGGGTCCAGCGCGAGGGCTCCCTACGAGCAGTACTTC. Its protein product is CSGSSARAPYEQYF.

This chain connects TRBV11-2 to TRBJ2-2, with TRBD2 matching 8 bases. CDR1 is SGHAT, CDR2 FQNNGV, per germline. With V trimmed by 0 bases and J by 4 bases, 4 bases remained unmatched. The CDR3 is made up of 16 amino acids. In nucleotides, the CDR3 is TGTGCCAGCAGCTTAGATCCAGCGGGAGTCACCGGGGAGCTGTTTTTT. It yields the protein CASSLDPAGVTGELFF.

This clonotype was recorded at least ten times. The J gene is TRBJ2-1, the V gene TRBV12-3 or TRBV12-4, with D perhaps matching TRBD1 (5 bases). V was clipped by 7 bases and J by 10 bases, with 17 bases between them. The CDR3 runs to 13 residues. This CDR3 reads CASNKIQGTEQFF. The CDR3, as DNA: TGTGCCAGCAATAAAATCCAGGGCACAGAGCAGTTCTTC.

This clonotype was counted a few times. The chain employs TRBV2 and TRBJ2-7; tentative D call: TRBD1 (6 bases). Trimming cost V 4 bases and J 0 bases, with 10 bases left between them. The CDR3 consists of 14 residues. Looked up from germline, CDR1 is SNHLY and CDR2 is FYNNEI. The CDR3 here is CASSVGGASYEQYV. As DNA, the CDR3 is TGTGCCAGCAGTGTAGGGGGAGCCTCCTACGAGCAGTACGTC.